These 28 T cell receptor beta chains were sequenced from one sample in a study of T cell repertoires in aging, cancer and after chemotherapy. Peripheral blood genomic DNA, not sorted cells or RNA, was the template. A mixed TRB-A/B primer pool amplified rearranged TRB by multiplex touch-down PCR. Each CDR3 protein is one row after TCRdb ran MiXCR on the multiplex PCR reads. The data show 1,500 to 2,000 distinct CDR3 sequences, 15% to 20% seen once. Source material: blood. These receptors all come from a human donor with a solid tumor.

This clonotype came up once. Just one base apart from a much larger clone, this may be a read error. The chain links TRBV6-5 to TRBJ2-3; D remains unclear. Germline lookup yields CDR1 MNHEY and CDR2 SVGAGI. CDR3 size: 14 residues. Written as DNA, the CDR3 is TGTGCCAGCAAAGGGTCAGCTCCCACAGATACGCGGTATTTT. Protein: CASKGSAPTDTRYF.

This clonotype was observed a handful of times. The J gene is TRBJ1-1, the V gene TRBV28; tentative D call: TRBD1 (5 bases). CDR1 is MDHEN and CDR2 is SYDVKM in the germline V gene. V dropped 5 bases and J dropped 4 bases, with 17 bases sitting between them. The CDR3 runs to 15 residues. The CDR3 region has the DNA TGTGCCAGCAGTCTTTGGGGGGGGGACGGCACTGAAGCTTTCTTT. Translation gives CASSLWGGDGTEAFF.

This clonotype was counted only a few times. Here the CDR3 reads CASSVGDEQFF. Here the CDR3 DNA reads TGTGCCAGCAGCGTAGGCGATGAGCAGTTCTTC. This chain links TRBV9 with TRBJ2-1; unclear D gene. Trimming took off 0 bases at V and 8 bases at J, with 3 bases between the two ends. The CDR3 is 11 residues long. Per the germline V gene, CDR1 is SGDLS and CDR2 is YYNGEE.

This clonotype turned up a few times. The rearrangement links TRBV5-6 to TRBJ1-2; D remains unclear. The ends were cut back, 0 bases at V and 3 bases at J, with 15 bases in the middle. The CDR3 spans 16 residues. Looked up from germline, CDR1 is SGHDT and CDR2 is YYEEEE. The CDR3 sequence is CASSLVMEGAYYGYTF. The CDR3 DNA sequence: TGTGCCAGCAGCTTGGTTATGGAGGGTGCATACTATGGCTACACCTTC. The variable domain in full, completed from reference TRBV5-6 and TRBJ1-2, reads DAGVTQSPTHLIKTRGQQVTLRCSPKSGHDTVSWYQQALGQGPQFIFQYYEEEERQRGNFPDRFSGHQFPNYSSELNVNALLLGDSALYLCASSLVMEGAYYGYTFGSGTRLTVV.

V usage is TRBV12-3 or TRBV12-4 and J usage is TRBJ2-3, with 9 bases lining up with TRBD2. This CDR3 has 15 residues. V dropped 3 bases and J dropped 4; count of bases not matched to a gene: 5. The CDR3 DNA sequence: TGTGCCAGCAGTTTGGTAGCGGGAGCACCAGATACGCAGTATTTT. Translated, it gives CASSLVAGAPDTQYF.

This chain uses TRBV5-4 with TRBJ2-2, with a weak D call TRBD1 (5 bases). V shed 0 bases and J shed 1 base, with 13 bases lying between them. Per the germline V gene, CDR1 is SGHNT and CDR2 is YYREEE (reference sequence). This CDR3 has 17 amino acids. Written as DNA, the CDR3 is TGTGCCAGCAGCTTGGAACAGGAGACAGTGAACACCGGGGAGCTGTTTTTT. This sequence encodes CASSLEQETVNTGELFF.

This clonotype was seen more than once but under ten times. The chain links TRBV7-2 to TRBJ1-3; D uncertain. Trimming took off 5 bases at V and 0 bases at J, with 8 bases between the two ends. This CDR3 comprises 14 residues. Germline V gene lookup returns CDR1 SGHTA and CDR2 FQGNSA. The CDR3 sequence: CASSAANSGNTIYF. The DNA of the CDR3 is TGTGCCAGCAGCGCAGCAAACTCTGGAAACACCATATATTTT.

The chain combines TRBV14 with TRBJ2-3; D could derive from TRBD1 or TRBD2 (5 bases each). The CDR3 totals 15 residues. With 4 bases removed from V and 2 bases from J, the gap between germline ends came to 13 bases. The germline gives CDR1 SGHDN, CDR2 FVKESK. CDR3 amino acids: CASSRRTPFTDTQYF. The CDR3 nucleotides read TGTGCCAGCAGCCGGAGGACACCCTTCACAGATACGCAGTATTTT.

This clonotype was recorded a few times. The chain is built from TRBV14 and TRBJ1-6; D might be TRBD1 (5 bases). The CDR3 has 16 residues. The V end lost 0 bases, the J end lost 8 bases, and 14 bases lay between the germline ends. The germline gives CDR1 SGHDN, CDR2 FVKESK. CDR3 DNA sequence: TGTGCCAGCAGCCAAGATGACCCGACAGTTTATTCACCCCTCCACTTT. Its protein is CASSQDDPTVYSPLHF. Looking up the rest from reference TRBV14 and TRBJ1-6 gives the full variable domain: EAGVTQFPSHSVIEKGQTVTLRCDPISGHDNLYWYRRVMGKEIKFLLHFVKESKQDESGMPNNRFLAERTGGTYSTLKVQPAELEDSGVYFCASSQDDPTVYSPLHFGNGTRLTVT.

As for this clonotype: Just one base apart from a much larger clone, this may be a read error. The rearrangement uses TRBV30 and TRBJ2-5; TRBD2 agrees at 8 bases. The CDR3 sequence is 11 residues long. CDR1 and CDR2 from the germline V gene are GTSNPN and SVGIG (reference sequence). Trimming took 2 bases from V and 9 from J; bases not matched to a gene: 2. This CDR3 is CAWSNGGAQYF. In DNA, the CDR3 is TGTGCCTGGAGTAACGGGGGGGCCCAGTACTTC.

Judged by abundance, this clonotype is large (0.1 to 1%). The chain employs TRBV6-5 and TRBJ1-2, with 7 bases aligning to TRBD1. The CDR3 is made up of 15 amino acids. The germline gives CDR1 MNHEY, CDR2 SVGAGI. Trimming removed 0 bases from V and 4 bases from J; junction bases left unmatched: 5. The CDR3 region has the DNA TGTGCCAGCAGTTACTCAACTCCAGGGGGCTATGGCTACACCTTC. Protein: CASSYSTPGGYGYTF.

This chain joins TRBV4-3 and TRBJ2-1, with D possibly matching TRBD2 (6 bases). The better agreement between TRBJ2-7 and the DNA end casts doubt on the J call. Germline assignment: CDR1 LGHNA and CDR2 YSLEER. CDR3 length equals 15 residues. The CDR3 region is CASSRDGVADNEQYF. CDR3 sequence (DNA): TGCGCCAGCAGCCGCGACGGGGTAGCGGACAATGAGCAGTACTTC.

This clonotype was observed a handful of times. The DNA for the CDR3 is TGCGCCAGCAGCCAAGGTCCACAAAATTCACCCCTCCACTTT. Its translation is CASSQGPQNSPLHF. The chain carries TRBV4-3 and TRBJ1-6; D is undetermined. This CDR3 spans 14 amino acids. Germline CDR1 reads LGHNA; CDR2 reads YSLEER. V lost 1 base and J 7 bases, leaving 8 bases between the germline ends.

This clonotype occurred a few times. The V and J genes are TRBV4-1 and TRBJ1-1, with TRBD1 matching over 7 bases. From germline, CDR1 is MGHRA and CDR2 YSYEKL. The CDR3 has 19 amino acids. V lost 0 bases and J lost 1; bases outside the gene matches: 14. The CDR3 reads CASSQEHRQGGNSNTEAFF. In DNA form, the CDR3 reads TGCGCCAGCAGCCAAGAGCACAGGCAGGGGGGGAATTCGAACACTGAAGCTTTCTTT.

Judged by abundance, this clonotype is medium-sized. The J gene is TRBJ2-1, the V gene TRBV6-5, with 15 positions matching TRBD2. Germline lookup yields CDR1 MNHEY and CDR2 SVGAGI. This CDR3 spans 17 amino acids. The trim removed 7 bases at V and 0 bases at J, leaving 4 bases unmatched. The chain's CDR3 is CASTGLAGGSSYNEQFF. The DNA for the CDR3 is TGTGCCAGCACCGGACTAGCGGGAGGGAGCTCCTACAATGAGCAGTTCTTC.

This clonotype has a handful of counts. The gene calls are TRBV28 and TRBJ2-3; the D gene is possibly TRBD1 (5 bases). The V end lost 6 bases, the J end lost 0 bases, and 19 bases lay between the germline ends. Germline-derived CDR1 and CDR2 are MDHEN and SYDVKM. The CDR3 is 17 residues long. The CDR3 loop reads CASSPNLDSFSTDTQYF. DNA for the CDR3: TGTGCCAGCAGCCCGAACCTCGACAGTTTTAGCACAGATACGCAGTATTTT.

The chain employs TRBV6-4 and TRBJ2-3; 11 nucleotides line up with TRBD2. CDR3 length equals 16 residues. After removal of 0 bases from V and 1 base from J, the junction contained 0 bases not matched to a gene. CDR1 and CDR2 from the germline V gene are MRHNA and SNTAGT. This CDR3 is CASSDSTSGGTDTQYF. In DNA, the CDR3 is TGTGCCAGCAGTGACTCGACTAGCGGGGGCACAGATACGCAGTATTTT.

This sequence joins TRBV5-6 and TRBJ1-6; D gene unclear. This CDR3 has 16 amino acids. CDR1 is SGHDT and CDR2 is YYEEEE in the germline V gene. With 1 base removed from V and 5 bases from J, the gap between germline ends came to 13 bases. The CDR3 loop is CASSLTAWRDNSPLHF. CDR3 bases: TGTGCCAGCAGCTTGACAGCCTGGCGTGATAATTCACCCCTCCACTTT.

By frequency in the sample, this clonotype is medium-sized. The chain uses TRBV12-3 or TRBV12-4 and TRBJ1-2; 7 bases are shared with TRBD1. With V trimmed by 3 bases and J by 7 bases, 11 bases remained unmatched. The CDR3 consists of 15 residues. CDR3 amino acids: CASSFATGRMFGYTF. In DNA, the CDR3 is TGTGCCAGCAGTTTCGCGACAGGGAGAATGTTTGGCTACACCTTC.

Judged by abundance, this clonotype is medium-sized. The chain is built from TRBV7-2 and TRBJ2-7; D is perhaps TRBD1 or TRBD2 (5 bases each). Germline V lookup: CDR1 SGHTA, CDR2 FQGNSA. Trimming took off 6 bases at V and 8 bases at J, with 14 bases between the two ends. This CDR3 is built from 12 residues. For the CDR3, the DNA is TGTGCCAGCAGTCGGGACCTCCTGAAGCAGTACTTC. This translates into CASSRDLLKQYF.

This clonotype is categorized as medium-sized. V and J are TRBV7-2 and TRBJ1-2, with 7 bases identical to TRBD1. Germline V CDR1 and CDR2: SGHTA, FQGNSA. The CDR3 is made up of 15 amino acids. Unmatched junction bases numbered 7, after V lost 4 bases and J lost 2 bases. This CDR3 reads CASSSQSTGNYGYTF. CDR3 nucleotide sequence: TGTGCCAGCAGCTCGCAATCGACAGGGAACTATGGCTACACCTTC.

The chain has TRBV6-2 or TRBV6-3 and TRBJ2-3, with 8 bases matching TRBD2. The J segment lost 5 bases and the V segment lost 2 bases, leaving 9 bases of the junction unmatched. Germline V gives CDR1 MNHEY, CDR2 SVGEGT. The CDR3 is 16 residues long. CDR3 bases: TGTGCCAGCAGTTACGAAGCAGCGGGAGTCCAAGATACGCAGTATTTT. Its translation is CASSYEAAGVQDTQYF.

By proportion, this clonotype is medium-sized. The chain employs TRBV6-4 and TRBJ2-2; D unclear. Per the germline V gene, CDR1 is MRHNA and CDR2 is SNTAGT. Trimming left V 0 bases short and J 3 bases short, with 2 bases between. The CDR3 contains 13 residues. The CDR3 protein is CASSDSDTGELFF. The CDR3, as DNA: TGTGCCAGCAGTGACTCGGACACCGGGGAGCTGTTTTTT.

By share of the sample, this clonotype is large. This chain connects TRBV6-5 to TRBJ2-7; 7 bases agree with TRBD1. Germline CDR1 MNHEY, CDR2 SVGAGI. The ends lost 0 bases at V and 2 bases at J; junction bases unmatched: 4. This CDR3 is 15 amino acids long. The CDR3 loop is CASSYSPQGTYEQYF. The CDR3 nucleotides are TGTGCCAGCAGTTACTCGCCACAGGGGACCTACGAGCAGTACTTC.

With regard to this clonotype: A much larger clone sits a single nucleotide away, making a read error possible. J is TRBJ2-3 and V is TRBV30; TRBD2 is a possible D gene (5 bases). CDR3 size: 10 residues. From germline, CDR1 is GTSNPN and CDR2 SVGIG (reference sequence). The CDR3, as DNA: TGTGCCAGGAGAGGGGATACGCAGTATTTT. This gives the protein CARRGDTQYF.

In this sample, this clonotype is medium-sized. CDR3 nucleotide sequence: TGTGCCAGCAGCTTCGAAGTCCGCACCGGGGAGCTGTTTTTT. Translated, it gives CASSFEVRTGELFF. The chain recombines TRBV5-6 with TRBJ2-2; D ambiguous. Trimming shortened V by 2 bases and J by 4 bases, and 9 bases separated the two germline ends. CDR1 and CDR2 (germline): SGHDT, YYEEEE. This CDR3 is 14 amino acids long.

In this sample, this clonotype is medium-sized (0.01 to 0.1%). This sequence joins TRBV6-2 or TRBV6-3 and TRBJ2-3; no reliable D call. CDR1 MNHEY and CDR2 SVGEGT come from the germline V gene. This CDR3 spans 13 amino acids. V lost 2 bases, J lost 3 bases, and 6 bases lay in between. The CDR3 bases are TGTGCCAGCAGTTACGGGTCGACAGATACGCAGTATTTT. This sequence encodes CASSYGSTDTQYF.

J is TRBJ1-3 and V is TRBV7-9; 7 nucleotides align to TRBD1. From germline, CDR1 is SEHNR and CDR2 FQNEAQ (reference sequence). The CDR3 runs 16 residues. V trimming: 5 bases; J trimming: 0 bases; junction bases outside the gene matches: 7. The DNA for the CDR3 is TGTGCCAGCAGCCCTCGACAGGGCCCCTCTGGAAACACCATATATTTT. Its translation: CASSPRQGPSGNTIYF.